This T cell receptor (beta chain) was identified in a study of beta chain features in type 1 diabetes. Study conclusions and caveats: Cells carrying high TCR expression could end up over-represented when cDNA is sequenced.

Every isolated RNA sample was fully reverse transcribed, so sequencing captured expressed TCRB transcripts. The average read count of naive, central memory and regulatory T cell samples was about 3.57 million. Method: immunoSEQ multiplex PCR; TCRdb's copy keeps in-frame clones and lacks some. In the table there are hundreds of thousands of clones, around 13% of which are singletons. Trimming shortened V by 1 base and J by 6 bases, and 17 bases separated the two germline ends. CDR1 KGHSH and CDR2 LQKENI come from the germline V gene. This CDR3 contains 16 residues. This clone came up a few times. No antigen is known for it.

The chain recombines TRBV18 with TRBJ2-3, with a tentative D call TRBD2 (6 bases). What was sequenced was naive CD4+ T cells from blood. The source of this sequence is a man between 18 and 29 years old in good health. CDR3 sequence (DNA): TGTGCCAGCTCACCACGGACTACCGTTAGAGGGGATACGCAGTATTTT. The encoded protein is CASSPRTTVRGDTQYF.